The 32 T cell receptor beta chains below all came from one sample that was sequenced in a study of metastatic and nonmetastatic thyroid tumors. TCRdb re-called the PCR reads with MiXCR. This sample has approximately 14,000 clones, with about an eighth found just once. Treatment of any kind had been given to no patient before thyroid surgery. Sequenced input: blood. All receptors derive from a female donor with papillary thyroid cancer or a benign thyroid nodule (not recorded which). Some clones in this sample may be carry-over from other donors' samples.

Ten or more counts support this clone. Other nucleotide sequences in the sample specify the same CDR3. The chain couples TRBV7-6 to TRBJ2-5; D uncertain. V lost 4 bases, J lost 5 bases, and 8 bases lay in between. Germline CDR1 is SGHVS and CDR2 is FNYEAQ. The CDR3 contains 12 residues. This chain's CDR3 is CASSSLGETQYF. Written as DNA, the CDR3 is TGTGCCAGCAGCTCTCTAGGGGAGACCCAGTACTTC.

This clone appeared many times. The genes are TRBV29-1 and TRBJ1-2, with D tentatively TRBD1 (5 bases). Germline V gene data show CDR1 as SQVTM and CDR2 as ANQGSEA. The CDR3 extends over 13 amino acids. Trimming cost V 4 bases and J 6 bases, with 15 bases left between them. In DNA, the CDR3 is TGCAGCGTTGCGTCGGGGGAGGCAGATGGCTACACCTTC. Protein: CSVASGEADGYTF.

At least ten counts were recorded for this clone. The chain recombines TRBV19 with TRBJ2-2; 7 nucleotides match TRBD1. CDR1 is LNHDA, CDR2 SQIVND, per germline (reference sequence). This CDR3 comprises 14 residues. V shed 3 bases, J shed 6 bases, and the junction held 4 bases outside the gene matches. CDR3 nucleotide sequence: TGTGCCAGTAGTATTGACAGGGACCCCGGGGAGCTGTTTTTT. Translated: CASSIDRDPGELFF.

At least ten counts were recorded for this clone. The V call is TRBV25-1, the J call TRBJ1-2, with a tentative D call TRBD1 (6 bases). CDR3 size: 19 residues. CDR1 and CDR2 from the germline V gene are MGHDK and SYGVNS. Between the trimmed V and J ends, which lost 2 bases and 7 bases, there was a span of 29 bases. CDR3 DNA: TGTGCCAGCAGTGAAGTACGTTTGCAGGGGAAGGGCGAACGGTTTGGCTACACCTTC. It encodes CASSEVRLQGKGERFGYTF.

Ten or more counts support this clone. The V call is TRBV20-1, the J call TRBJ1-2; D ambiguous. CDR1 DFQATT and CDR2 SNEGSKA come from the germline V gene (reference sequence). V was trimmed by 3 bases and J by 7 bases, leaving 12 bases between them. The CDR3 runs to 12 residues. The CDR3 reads CSARTRAGGYTF. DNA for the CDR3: TGCAGTGCTAGGACGAGGGCGGGTGGCTACACCTTC.

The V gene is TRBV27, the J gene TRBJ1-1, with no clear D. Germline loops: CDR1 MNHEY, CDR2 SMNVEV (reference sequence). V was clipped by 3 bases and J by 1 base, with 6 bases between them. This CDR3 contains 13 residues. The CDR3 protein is CASSFLRNTEAFF. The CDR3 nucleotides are TGTGCCAGCAGTTTCCTGCGGAACACTGAAGCTTTCTTT.

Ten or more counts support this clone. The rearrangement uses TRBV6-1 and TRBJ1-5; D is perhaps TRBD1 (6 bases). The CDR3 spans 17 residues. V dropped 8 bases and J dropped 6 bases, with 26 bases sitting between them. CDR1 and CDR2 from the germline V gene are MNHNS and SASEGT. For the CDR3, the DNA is TGTGCCAGCCAAGAGGGGGGGGCCGGCGGGGGGTTTCAGCCCCAGCATTTT. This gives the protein CASQEGGAGGGFQPQHF.

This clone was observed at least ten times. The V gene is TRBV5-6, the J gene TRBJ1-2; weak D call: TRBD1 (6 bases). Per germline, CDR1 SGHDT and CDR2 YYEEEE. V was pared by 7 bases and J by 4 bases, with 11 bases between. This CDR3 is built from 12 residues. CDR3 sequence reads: CASGDRFYGYTF. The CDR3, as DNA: TGTGCCAGCGGCGACAGGTTCTATGGCTACACCTTC.

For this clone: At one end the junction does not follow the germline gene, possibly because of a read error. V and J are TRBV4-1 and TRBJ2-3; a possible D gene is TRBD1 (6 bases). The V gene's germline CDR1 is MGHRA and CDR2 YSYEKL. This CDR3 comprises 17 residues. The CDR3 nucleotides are TGCGCCAGCATCCAAGGGGGAGCGTGGGGTATCACAGATACGCAGTATTTT. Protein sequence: CASIQGGAWGITDTQYF.

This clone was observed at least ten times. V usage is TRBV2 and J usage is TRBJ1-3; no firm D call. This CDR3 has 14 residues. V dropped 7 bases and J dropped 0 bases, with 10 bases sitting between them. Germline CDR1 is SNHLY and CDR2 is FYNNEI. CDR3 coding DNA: TGTGCCAGCACCGCGACGGTCTCTGGAAACACCATATATTTT. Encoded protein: CASTATVSGNTIYF. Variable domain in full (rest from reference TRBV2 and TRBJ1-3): EPEVTQTPSHQVTQMGQEVILRCVPISNHLYFYWYRQILGQKVEFLVSFYNNEISEKSEIFDDQFSVERPDGSNFTLKIRSTKLEDSAMYFCASTATVSGNTIYFGEGSWLTVV.

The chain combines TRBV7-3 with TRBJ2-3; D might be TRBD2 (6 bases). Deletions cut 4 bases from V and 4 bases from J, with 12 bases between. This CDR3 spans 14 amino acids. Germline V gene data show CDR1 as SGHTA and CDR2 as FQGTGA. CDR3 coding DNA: TGTGCCAGCAGCTCTTTCGGGGGAGCAGATACGCAGTATTTT. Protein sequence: CASSSFGGADTQYF.

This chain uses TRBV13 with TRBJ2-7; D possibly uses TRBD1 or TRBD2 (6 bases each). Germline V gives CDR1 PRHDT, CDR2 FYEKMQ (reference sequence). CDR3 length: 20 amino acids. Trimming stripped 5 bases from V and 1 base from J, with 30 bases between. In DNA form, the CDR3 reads TGTGCCAGCAGCCGATCCCACGCCTACTTCGGGGGCGGAAGGTCCTACGAGCAGTACTTC. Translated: CASSRSHAYFGGGRSYEQYF.

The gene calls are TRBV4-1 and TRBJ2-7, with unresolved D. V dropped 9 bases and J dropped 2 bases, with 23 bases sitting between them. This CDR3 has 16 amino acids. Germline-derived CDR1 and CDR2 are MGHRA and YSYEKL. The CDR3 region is CARTLETDTAAYEQYF. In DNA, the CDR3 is TGCGCCAGGACTTTGGAAACGGATACCGCCGCCTACGAGCAGTACTTC.

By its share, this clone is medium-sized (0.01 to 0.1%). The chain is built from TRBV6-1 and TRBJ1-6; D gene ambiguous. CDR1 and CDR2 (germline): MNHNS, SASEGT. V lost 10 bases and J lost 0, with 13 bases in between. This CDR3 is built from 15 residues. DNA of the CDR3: TGTGCCACCACGCGGGATCTCTCCTATAATTCACCCCTCCACTTT. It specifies CATTRDLSYNSPLHF.

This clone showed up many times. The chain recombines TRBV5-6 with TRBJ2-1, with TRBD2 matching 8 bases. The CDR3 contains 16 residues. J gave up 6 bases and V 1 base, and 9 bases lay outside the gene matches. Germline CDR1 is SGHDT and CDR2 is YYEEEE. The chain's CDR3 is CASSLTAGGSRNEQFF. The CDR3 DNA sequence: TGTGCCAGCAGCTTGACTGCGGGGGGAAGTCGCAATGAGCAGTTCTTC.

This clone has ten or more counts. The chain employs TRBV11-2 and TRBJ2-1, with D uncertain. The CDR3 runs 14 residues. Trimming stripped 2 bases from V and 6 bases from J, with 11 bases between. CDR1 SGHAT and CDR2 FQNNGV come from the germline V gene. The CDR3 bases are TGTGCCAGCAGCTTATTTGGGCTGGTCAATGAGCAGTTCTTC. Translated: CASSLFGLVNEQFF.

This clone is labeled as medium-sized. CDR3 sequence: CSASLLLGNEQFF. The CDR3 bases are TGCAGTGCTAGCCTCCTCCTTGGGAATGAGCAGTTCTTC. This chain links TRBV20-1 with TRBJ2-1; no definite D call. The CDR3 sequence is 13 residues long. Germline V CDR1 and CDR2: DFQATT, SNEGSKA (reference sequence). V was shortened by 3 bases and J by 7 bases, with 13 bases between the two germline ends.

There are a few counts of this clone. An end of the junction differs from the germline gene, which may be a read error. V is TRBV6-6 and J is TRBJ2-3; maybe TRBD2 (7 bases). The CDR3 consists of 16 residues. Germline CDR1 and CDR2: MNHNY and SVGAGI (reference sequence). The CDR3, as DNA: TGTGCCAGCATTTACACTGTTGGGGGGGCGGCAGATACGCAGTATTTT. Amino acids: CASIYTVGGAADTQYF.

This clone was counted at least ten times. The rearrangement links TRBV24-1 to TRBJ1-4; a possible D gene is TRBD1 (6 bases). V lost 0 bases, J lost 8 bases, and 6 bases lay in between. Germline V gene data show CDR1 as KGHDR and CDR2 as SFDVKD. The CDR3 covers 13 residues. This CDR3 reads CATSDLGGEKLFF. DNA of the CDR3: TGTGCCACCAGTGATTTGGGGGGCGAAAAACTGTTTTTT.

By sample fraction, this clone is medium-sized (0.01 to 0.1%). This CDR3 is CASSLAGGSTGELFF. CDR3 nucleotide sequence: TGTGCCAGCAGTCTAGCGGGAGGGAGCACCGGGGAGCTGTTTTTT. The chain recombines TRBV27 with TRBJ2-2, with TRBD2 identical over 12 bases. J lost 4 bases, V lost 5 bases, and 2 bases had no gene match. This CDR3 is built from 15 residues. Germline V lookup: CDR1 MNHEY, CDR2 SMNVEV (reference sequence).

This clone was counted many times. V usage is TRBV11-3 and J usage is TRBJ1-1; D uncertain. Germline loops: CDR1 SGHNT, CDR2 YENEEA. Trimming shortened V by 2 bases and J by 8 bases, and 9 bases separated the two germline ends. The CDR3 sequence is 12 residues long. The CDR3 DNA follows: TGTGCCAGCAGCTTACTAGCTCGAGAAGCTTTCTTT. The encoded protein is CASSLLAREAFF.

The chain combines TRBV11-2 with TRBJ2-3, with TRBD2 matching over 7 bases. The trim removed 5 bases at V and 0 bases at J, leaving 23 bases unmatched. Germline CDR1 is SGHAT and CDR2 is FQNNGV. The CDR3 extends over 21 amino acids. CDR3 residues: CASSHPGGMALGGVSTDTQYF. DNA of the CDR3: TGTGCCAGCAGCCACCCCGGGGGGATGGCCCTGGGGGGGGTAAGCACAGATACGCAGTATTTT.

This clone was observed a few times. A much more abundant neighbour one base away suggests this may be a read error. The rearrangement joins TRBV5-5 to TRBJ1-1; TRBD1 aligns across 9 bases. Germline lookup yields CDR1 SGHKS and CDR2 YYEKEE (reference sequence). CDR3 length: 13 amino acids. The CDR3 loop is CAGSTTGGTEAFF. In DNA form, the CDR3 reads TGTGCCGGCAGCACGACAGGGGGCACTGAAGCTTTCTTT.

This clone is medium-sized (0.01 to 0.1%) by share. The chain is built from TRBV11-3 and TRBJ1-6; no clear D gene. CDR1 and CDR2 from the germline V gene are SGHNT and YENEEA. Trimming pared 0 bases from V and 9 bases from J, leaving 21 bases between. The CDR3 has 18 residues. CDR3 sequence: CASSLESPRPYFLSPLHF. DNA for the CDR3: TGTGCCAGCAGCTTAGAAAGCCCTAGGCCGTACTTTCTTTCACCCCTCCACTTT.

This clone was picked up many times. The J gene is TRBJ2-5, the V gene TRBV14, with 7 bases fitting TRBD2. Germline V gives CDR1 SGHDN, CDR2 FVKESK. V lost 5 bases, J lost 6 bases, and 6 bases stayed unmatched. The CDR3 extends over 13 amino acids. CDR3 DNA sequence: TGTGCCAGCAGCTGGGGGGAGGGCCAGACCCAGTACTTC. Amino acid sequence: CASSWGEGQTQYF.

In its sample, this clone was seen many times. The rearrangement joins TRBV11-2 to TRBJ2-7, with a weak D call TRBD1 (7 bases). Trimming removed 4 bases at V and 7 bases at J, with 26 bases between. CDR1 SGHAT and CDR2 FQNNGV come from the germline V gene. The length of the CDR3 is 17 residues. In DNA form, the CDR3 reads TGTGCCAGCAGCTCAGGGGGGTCCGCACAGATGTCGGGGGAGCAGTACTTC. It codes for CASSSGGSAQMSGEQYF.

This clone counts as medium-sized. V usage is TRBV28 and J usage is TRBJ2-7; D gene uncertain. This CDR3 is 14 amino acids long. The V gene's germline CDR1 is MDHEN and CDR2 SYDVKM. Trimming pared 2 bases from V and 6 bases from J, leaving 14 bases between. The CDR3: CASSLGRRASEQYF. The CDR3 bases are TGTGCCAGCAGTTTAGGCCGTAGAGCGAGCGAGCAGTACTTC.

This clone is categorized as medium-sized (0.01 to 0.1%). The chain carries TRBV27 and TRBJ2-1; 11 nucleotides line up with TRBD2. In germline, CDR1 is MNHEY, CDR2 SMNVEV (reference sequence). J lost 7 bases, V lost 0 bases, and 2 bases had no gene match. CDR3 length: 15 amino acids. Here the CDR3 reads CASSLSSGGGNEQFF. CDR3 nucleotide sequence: TGTGCCAGCAGTTTATCTAGCGGGGGGGGAAATGAGCAGTTCTTC.

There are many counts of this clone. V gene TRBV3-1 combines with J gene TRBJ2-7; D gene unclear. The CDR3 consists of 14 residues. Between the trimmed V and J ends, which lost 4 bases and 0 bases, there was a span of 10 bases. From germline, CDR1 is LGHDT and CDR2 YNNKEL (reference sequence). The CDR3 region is CASSPHKSSYEQYF. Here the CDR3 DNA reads TGTGCCAGCAGCCCTCACAAGAGCTCCTACGAGCAGTACTTC.

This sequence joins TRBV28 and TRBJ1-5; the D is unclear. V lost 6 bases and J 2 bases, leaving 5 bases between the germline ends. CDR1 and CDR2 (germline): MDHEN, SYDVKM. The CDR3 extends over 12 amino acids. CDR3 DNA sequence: TGTGCCAGCAGCTGGGGCAATCAGCCCCAGCATTTT. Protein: CASSWGNQPQHF.

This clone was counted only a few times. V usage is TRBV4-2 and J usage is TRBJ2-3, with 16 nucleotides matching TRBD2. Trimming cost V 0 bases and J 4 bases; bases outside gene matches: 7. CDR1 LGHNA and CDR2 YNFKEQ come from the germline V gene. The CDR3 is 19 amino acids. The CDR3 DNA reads TGTGCCAGCAGCCAAGATGGGACTAGCGGGAGGGCCGGGCCAGATACGCAGTATTTT. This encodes CASSQDGTSGRAGPDTQYF.

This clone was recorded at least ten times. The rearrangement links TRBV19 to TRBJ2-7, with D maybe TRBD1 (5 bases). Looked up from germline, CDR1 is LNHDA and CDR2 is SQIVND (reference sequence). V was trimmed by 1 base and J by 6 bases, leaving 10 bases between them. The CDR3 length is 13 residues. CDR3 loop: CASSIGQLSEQYF. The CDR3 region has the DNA TGTGCCAGTAGTATAGGACAGCTCTCCGAGCAGTACTTC.